The 9 T cell receptor beta chains presented below share a single source sample, sequenced in a study of blood T cell repertoires in COVID-19 (dated by TCRdb to 2020 to 2022). Preparation of the library involved the immunoSEQ multiplex PCR assay. Not all clones reach the TCRdb copy of this immuneACCESS table, which keeps in-frame sequences only. Checked studies attribute under half of the gap to unresolved V genes and leave the rest unexplained. The sample table holds about 440,000 clones, of which 87% were seen once. The ten most abundant clones make up nearly 2% of the sample. Specimen: PBMCs or T cells enriched from blood (not recorded which). The origin of the receptors is a woman under 30 with acute COVID-19.

This clone turned up a few times. In the same sample, other DNA sequences code for this CDR3. The chain links TRBV4-1 to TRBJ2-7; a possible D gene is TRBD1 (5 bases). The V end was cut by 1 base, the J end by 4 bases, with 8 bases between. Germline V CDR1 and CDR2: MGHRA, YSYEKL. The CDR3 extends over 13 amino acids. As DNA, the CDR3 is TGCGCCAGCAGCCAAGCCCAGGGTTACGAGCAGTACTTC. Translated, it gives CASSQAQGYEQYF.

The rearrangement links TRBV2 to TRBJ1-5, with D possibly TRBD1 on 6 matching bases. The CDR3 contains 13 residues. With 7 bases removed from V and 1 base from J, the gap between germline ends came to 8 bases. Germline V gene data show CDR1 as SNHLY and CDR2 as FYNNEI. This chain's CDR3 is CASTGQSNQPQHF. The CDR3 nucleotides are TGTGCCAGCACCGGACAGAGCAATCAGCCCCAGCATTTT. The variable domain in full, with the rest retrieved from reference TRBV2 and TRBJ1-5, is EPEVTQTPSHQVTQMGQEVILRCVPISNHLYFYWYRQILGQKVEFLVSFYNNEISEKSEIFDDQFSVERPDGSNFTLKIRSTKLEDSAMYFCASTGQSNQPQHFGDGTRLSIL.

V gene TRBV7-9 combines with J gene TRBJ1-1; TRBD1 might be the D (6 bases). Germline values: CDR1 SEHNR, CDR2 FQNEAQ (reference sequence). The V end lost 1 base, the J end lost 8 bases, and 8 bases lay between the germline ends. The CDR3 has 12 residues. DNA of the CDR3: TGTGCCAGCAGCTTAGGACAGGTGGAAGCTTTCTTT. The encoded protein is CASSLGQVEAFF.

The chain is built from TRBV6-2 or TRBV6-3 and TRBJ2-3, with no clear D. The CDR3 covers 12 residues. Germline values: CDR1 MNHEY, CDR2 SVGEGT. Trimming pared 3 bases from V and 5 bases from J, leaving 6 bases between. This CDR3 is CASSYVQDTQYF. As DNA, the CDR3 is TGTGCCAGCAGTTATGTACAAGATACGCAGTATTTT.

The genes are TRBV5-1 and TRBJ2-5; TRBD2 matches at 11 bases. This CDR3 is built from 17 residues. The germline V gene has CDR1 SGHRS and CDR2 YFSETQ. The V gene end was trimmed by 0 bases and the J gene end by 4 bases; junction bases not matched to a gene: 8. The CDR3 reads CASSLEVAGGPGETQYF. The DNA of the CDR3 is TGCGCCAGCAGCTTGGAAGTAGCGGGGGGGCCAGGAGAGACCCAGTACTTC.

This clone was picked up a small number of times. The gene calls are TRBV6-2 or TRBV6-3 and TRBJ2-7, with TRBD1 matching 9 bases. Germline CDR1 MNHEY, CDR2 SVGEGT. This CDR3 is built from 17 residues. Trimming removed 4 bases from V and 2 bases from J; junction bases left unmatched: 12. The CDR3, as DNA: TGTGCCAGCAGTTTCTCCATAACCGGGACAGGGACCTACGAGCAGTACTTC. It yields the protein CASSFSITGTGTYEQYF.

The chain carries TRBV5-8 and TRBJ1-5; D remains ambiguous. Trimming stripped 1 base from V and 3 bases from J, with 5 bases between. CDR3 size: 13 residues. The germline V gene has CDR1 SGHTS and CDR2 YDEGEE. The CDR3 DNA is TGTGCCAGCAGCTTGTCAGACAATCAGCCCCAGCATTTT. Protein product: CASSLSDNQPQHF.

This CDR3 is CASSLDREGYEQYF. The CDR3 bases are TGTGCCAGCAGCTTAGACAGGGAGGGATACGAGCAGTACTTC. The V and J genes are TRBV13 and TRBJ2-7, with D tentatively TRBD2 (7 bases). Germline CDR1 reads PRHDT; CDR2 reads FYEKMQ (reference sequence). V was pared by 1 base and J by 4 bases, with 11 bases between. The CDR3 length is 14 residues. Looking up the rest from reference TRBV13 and TRBJ2-7 gives the full variable domain: AAGVIQSPRHLIKEKRETATLKCYPIPRHDTVYWYQQGPGQDPQFLISFYEKMQSDKGSIPDRFSAQQFSDYHSELNMSSLELGDSALYFCASSLDREGYEQYFGPGTRLTVT.

This chain links TRBV12-3 or TRBV12-4 with TRBJ2-7; D gene unclear. CDR3 length: 13 residues. V lost 2 bases, J lost 1 base, and 6 bases lay in between. In DNA, the CDR3 is TGTGCCAGCAGTTTAAGGAGTTCCTACGAGCAGTACTTC. As protein: CASSLRSSYEQYF.